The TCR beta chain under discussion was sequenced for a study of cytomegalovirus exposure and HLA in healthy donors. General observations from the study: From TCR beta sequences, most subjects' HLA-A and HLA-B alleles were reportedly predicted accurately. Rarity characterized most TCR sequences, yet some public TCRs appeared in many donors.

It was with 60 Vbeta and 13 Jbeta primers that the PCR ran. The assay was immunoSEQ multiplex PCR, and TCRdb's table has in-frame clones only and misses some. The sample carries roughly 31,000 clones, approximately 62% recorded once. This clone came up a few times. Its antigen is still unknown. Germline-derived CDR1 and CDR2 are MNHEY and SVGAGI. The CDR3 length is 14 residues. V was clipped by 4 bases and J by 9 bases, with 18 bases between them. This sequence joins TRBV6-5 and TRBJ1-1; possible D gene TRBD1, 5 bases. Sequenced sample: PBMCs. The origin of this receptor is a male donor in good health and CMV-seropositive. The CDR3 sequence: CASSFSLTAFQAFF. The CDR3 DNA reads TGTGCCAGCAGTTTCTCGCTGACAGCATTCCAAGCTTTCTTT.